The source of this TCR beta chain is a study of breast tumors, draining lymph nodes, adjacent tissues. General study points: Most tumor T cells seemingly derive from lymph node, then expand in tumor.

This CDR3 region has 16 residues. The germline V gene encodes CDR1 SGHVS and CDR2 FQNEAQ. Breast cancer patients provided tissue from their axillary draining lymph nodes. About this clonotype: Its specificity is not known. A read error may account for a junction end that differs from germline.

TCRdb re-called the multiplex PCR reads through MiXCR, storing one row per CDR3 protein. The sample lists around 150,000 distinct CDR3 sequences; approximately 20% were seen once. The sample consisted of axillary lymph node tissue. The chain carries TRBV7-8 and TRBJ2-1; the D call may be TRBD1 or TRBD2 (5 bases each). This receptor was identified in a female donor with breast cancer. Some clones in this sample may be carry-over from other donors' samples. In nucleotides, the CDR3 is TGCGCCAGCAGCTTGGGGGTGCGGCAAAGGAGCGATGAGCAGTTCTTC. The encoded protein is CASSLGVRQRSDEQFF.